These 17 T cell receptor beta chains came from one sample sequenced in a study of shared clonotypes between healthy human individuals. The data were produced by immunoSEQ multiplex PCR, yet TCRdb's version contains in-frame clones alone and is incomplete. The repertoire holds millions of clones, approximately 95% seen once, with 0.13% in the top ten. Material: naive CD4+ T cells sorted from blood. The subset is: CD45RA+ positively selected. The receptors originated from a man aged 18 to 30 in good health.

This clone was recorded only once. The same CDR3 also results from other DNA sequences found in this sample. This chain links TRBV10-3 with TRBJ1-6; 7 positions match TRBD1. V lost 4 bases, J lost 5 bases, and 2 bases stayed unmatched. The CDR3 runs to 14 residues. Germline V gene lookup returns CDR1 ENHRY and CDR2 SYGVKD. In nucleotides, the CDR3 is TGTGCCATCAGTGCCGACAGGGATAATTCACCCCTCCACTTT. This sequence encodes CAISADRDNSPLHF.

CDR3 protein: CASSPVYTNYGYTF. The CDR3 DNA sequence: TGTGCCAGCAGCCCAGTCTATACTAACTATGGCTACACCTTC. The chain carries TRBV7-2 and TRBJ1-2; D is ambiguous. The CDR3 loop spans 14 amino acids. The germline V gene has CDR1 SGHTA and CDR2 FQGNSA. Trimming stripped 5 bases from V and 0 bases from J, with 10 bases between. Full variable domain (rest looked up from reference TRBV7-2 and TRBJ1-2): GAGVSQSPSNKVTEKGKDVELRCDPISGHTALYWYRQSLGQGLEFLIYFQGNSAPDKSGLPSDRFSAERTGGSVSTLTIQRTQQEDSAVYLCASSPVYTNYGYTFGSGTRLTVV.

The chain couples TRBV28 to TRBJ1-3, with a possible D match to TRBD1 (5 bases). The V gene lost 3 bases and the J gene lost 2 bases, with 11 bases spanning the gap. The germline CDR1 and CDR2 sequences are MDHEN and SYDVKM. This CDR3 contains 15 residues. In nucleotides, the CDR3 is TGTGCCAGCAGTTTCGGGACGGCGACTGGAAACACCATATATTTT. The encoded protein is CASSFGTATGNTIYF.

The chain combines TRBV19 with TRBJ2-5, with 12 bases fitting TRBD2. The V and J ends lost 10 bases and 3 bases, in that order; junction bases with no gene match: 6. Germline-derived CDR1 and CDR2 are LNHDA and SQIVND (reference sequence). The CDR3 totals 14 residues. The CDR3 DNA reads as TGTGCCACTAGCGGGGGGGTTGAGGAAGAGACCCAGTACTTC. Its translation is CATSGGVEEETQYF.

This sequence joins TRBV5-1 and TRBJ2-1; 9 nucleotides agree with TRBD1. The CDR3 has 15 amino acids. The germline V gene has CDR1 SGHRS and CDR2 YFSETQ. After removal of 4 bases from V and 8 bases from J, the junction contained 10 bases not matched to a gene. As DNA, the CDR3 is TGCGCCAGCAGCCGTGAGGGACAGGGTCTCTATGAGCAGTTCTTC. Amino acids: CASSREGQGLYEQFF.

The chain employs TRBV7-9 and TRBJ2-7, with D possibly matching TRBD2 (5 bases). V was shortened by 5 bases and J by 5 bases, with 19 bases between the two germline ends. The CDR3 is 15 residues long. Germline V CDR1 and CDR2: SEHNR, FQNEAQ (reference sequence). The CDR3 spells CASSLAGTGLDEQYF. The CDR3 nucleotides read TGTGCCAGCAGCCTGGCGGGCACGGGCCTGGACGAGCAGTACTTC.

J is TRBJ2-3 and V is TRBV6-5; D is unclear. The CDR3 is made up of 12 amino acids. Germline loops: CDR1 MNHEY, CDR2 SVGAGI. V was cut by 7 bases and J by 5 bases, with 10 bases left in between. The CDR3: CASNQLGDTQYF. The CDR3 DNA is TGTGCCAGCAACCAGCTAGGAGATACGCAGTATTTT.

In this sample, this clone turned up a few times. The V gene is TRBV19, the J gene TRBJ2-4; D is unclear. CDR3 length: 14 amino acids. Germline CDR1 and CDR2: LNHDA and SQIVND (reference sequence). The V end lost 3 bases, the J end lost 0 bases, and 6 bases lay between the germline ends. The CDR3 loop is CASSISEAKNIQYF. The CDR3 DNA sequence: TGTGCCAGTAGTATCAGCGAAGCCAAAAACATTCAGTACTTC.

This clone was counted a single time. The chain is built from TRBV2 and TRBJ2-2; TRBD1 matches at 9 bases. J gave up 3 bases and V 8 bases, and 4 bases lay outside the gene matches. The germline gives CDR1 SNHLY, CDR2 FYNNEI. The CDR3 sequence is 14 residues long. The CDR3, as DNA: TGTGCCAGCCGGGACAGGGTGTACACCGGGGAGCTGTTTTTT. Protein: CASRDRVYTGELFF.

The chain carries TRBV30 and TRBJ2-7; perhaps D is TRBD1 or TRBD2 (5 bases each). The CDR3 runs to 13 residues. V gave up 8 bases and J gave up 5 bases, with 19 bases separating them. CDR1 is GTSNPN and CDR2 is SVGIG in the germline V gene (reference sequence). CDR3 in amino acids: CAHGASLMHEQYF. The CDR3 DNA is TGTGCCCACGGGGCTAGTCTAATGCACGAGCAGTACTTC.

The chain uses TRBV30 and TRBJ2-1; 11 bases line up with TRBD2. There are 15 residues in the CDR3. V shed 5 bases, J shed 3 bases, and the junction held 6 bases outside the gene matches. Germline V CDR1 and CDR2: GTSNPN, SVGIG (reference sequence). The CDR3 is CAWLPGTSGYNEQFF. CDR3 coding DNA: TGTGCCTGGCTCCCCGGGACTAGCGGCTACAATGAGCAGTTCTTC.

This rearrangement joins TRBV2 to TRBJ1-2; possible D gene TRBD1, 5 bases. CDR3 length: 17 residues. The V end lost 0 bases, the J end lost 0 bases, and 14 bases lay between the germline ends. Germline V lookup: CDR1 SNHLY, CDR2 FYNNEI. The CDR3: CASSEAGQRAANYGYTF. The CDR3 coding sequence is TGTGCCAGCAGTGAAGCGGGGCAGAGAGCTGCTAACTATGGCTACACCTTC.

The rearrangement uses TRBV30 and TRBJ1-1; D perhaps matches TRBD1 (5 bases). Germline CDR1 is GTSNPN and CDR2 is SVGIG (reference sequence). The CDR3 consists of 15 residues. Trimming left V 1 base short and J 2 bases short, with 14 bases between. The CDR3 is CAWSGGWDGNTEAFF. CDR3 in DNA: TGTGCCTGGAGTGGGGGATGGGACGGCAACACTGAAGCTTTCTTT.

The chain joins TRBV2 to TRBJ2-1, with D perhaps matching TRBD1 or TRBD2 (5 bases each). The CDR3 has 13 amino acids. The V gene's germline CDR1 is SNHLY and CDR2 FYNNEI. V shed 7 bases and J shed 3 bases, with 10 bases lying between them. CDR3 protein: CASTRDGYNEQFF. Here the CDR3 DNA reads TGTGCCAGCACCCGGGACGGCTACAATGAGCAGTTCTTC.

DNA of the CDR3: TGTGCCAGCAGCTCCCCGGCCGCTGGCAATTCACCCCTCCACTTT. It is translated as CASSSPAAGNSPLHF. The genes are TRBV7-2 and TRBJ1-6; D call uncertain. The V end was cut by 4 bases, the J end by 7 bases, with 14 bases between. Germline assignment: CDR1 SGHTA and CDR2 FQGNSA. This CDR3 has 15 residues.

The chain links TRBV5-1 to TRBJ2-7, with D maybe TRBD2 (5 bases). Trimming took 0 bases from V and 2 from J, leaving 15 bases between them. Germline V gene data show CDR1 as SGHRS and CDR2 as YFSETQ. The length of the CDR3 is 16 residues. DNA for the CDR3: TGCGCCAGCAGCTTGGGGTTTCGCGGGTTTACCTACGAGCAGTACTTC. Translated: CASSLGFRGFTYEQYF.

The sample holds one count of this clone. V and J are TRBV30 and TRBJ2-7; 13 nucleotides agree with TRBD2. CDR1 and CDR2 (germline): GTSNPN, SVGIG (reference sequence). The CDR3 has 16 residues. V dropped 4 bases and J dropped 2; count of bases not matched to a gene: 8. CDR3 sequence reads: CAWTGLAGSGAYEQYF. Written as DNA, the CDR3 is TGTGCCTGGACGGGACTAGCGGGGAGTGGGGCCTACGAGCAGTACTTC.